A selection of T cell receptor beta chains follows, all from one sample in a study of T-cell reconstitution after alpha-beta-depleted transplantation in children. MiXCR, run by TCRdb on the PCR reads, gives a single entry per CDR3 protein. The repertoire holds under 50,000 distinct CDR3 sequences, with roughly 8.7% as singletons. This specimen was PBMCs, mostly from graft donor cells, taken 60 days after TCRalphabeta/CD19-depleted stem cell transplant. The source of these receptors is a male patient aged 2-10 years who had a stem cell transplant for chronic granulomatous disease, so the T cells may come from the graft donor. The CDR3 runs from the conserved cysteine through the conserved F or W. D genes are given only for firm matches. The size entry is marked missing in some rows and otherwise reads once, few, many or a size class.

v_gene: TRBV6-2/TRBV6-3
len: 19
j_gene: TRBJ2-1
d_gene: TRBD1
abundance: NA
CDR3aa: CASSYSIVWWGQGYDEQFF
CDR3nt: TGTGCCAGCAGTTACTCGATTGTTTGGTGGGGACAGGGGTATGATGAGCAGTTCTTC

v_gene: TRBV10-3
len: 13
j_gene: TRBJ2-1
d_gene: NA
abundance: many
CDR3aa: CAISESPGQGQFF
CDR3nt: TGTGCCATCAGTGAGTCGCCGGGGCAGGGGCAGTTCTTC

v_gene: TRBV6-6
len: 13
j_gene: TRBJ2-7
d_gene: NA
abundance: NA
CDR3aa: CASSYSGTHEQYF
CDR3nt: TGTGCCAGCAGTTACTCGGGGACCCACGAGCAGTACTTC

v_gene: TRBV4-2
len: 17
j_gene: TRBJ2-3
d_gene: TRBD2
abundance: many
CDR3aa: CASSPGLAGDGADTQYF
CDR3nt: TGTGCCAGCAGCCCCGGACTAGCGGGAGACGGGGCAGATACGCAGTATTTT

v_gene: TRBV6-1
len: 14
j_gene: TRBJ1-2
d_gene: TRBD1
abundance: few
CDR3aa: CASSRGGQGYGYTF
CDR3nt: TGTGCCAGCAGTCGCGGCGGACAGGGTTATGGCTACACCTTC

v_gene: TRBV6-2/TRBV6-3
len: 17
j_gene: TRBJ2-1
d_gene: NA
abundance: few
CDR3aa: CASSYPPLASSYNEQFF
CDR3nt: TGTGCCAGCAGTTACCCCCCCCTAGCGAGCTCCTACAATGAGCAGTTCTTC

v_gene: TRBV29-1
len: 18
j_gene: TRBJ1-5
d_gene: TRBD1
abundance: few
CDR3aa: CSVETLRDSLSLNQPQHF
CDR3nt: TGCAGCGTAGAAACCCTCCGGGACAGCCTAAGCCTCAATCAGCCCCAGCATTTT

v_gene: TRBV2
len: 16
j_gene: TRBJ2-5
d_gene: NA
abundance: many
CDR3aa: CASRRVNRELEETQYF
CDR3nt: TGTGCCAGCAGAAGGGTAAACAGGGAATTGGAAGAGACCCAGTACTTC

v_gene: TRBV6-5
len: 18
j_gene: TRBJ2-7
d_gene: NA
abundance: many
CDR3aa: CASSYSVLSSLPVYEQYF
CDR3nt: TGTGCCAGCAGTTACTCGGTGCTATCCTCCCTCCCCGTCTACGAGCAGTACTTC

v_gene: TRBV10-3
len: 17
j_gene: TRBJ1-5
d_gene: NA
abundance: NA
CDR3aa: CAISDTPYNARNQPQHF
CDR3nt: TGTGCCATCAGTGATACTCCCTACAACGCACGGAATCAGCCCCAGCATTTT

v_gene: TRBV7-9
len: 14
j_gene: TRBJ2-6
d_gene: NA
abundance: few
CDR3aa: CASSTTLGTNVLTF
CDR3nt: TGTGCCAGCAGTACCACTCTGGGGACCAACGTCCTGACTTTC

v_gene: TRBV25-1
len: 16
j_gene: TRBJ1-2
d_gene: TRBD1
abundance: NA
CDR3aa: CASSDYRGPANYGYTF
CDR3nt: TGTGCCAGCAGTGACTACAGGGGGCCGGCTAACTATGGCTACACCTTC

v_gene: TRBV2
len: 15
j_gene: TRBJ2-1
d_gene: TRBD2
abundance: many
CDR3aa: CASSGTSGAYNEQFF
CDR3nt: TGTGCCAGCAGTGGTACTAGCGGTGCCTACAATGAGCAGTTCTTC

v_gene: TRBV7-2
len: 14
j_gene: TRBJ2-7
d_gene: TRBD2
abundance: many
CDR3aa: CASSSSGSRYEQYF
CDR3nt: TGTGCCAGCAGCTCTAGCGGGAGCAGGTACGAGCAGTACTTC

v_gene: TRBV7-6
len: 14
j_gene: TRBJ1-1
d_gene: NA
abundance: many
CDR3aa: CASSQSQGNTEAFF
CDR3nt: TGTGCCAGCAGCCAAAGTCAGGGGAACACTGAAGCTTTCTTT

v_gene: TRBV18
len: 15
j_gene: TRBJ2-1
d_gene: TRBD2
abundance: many
CDR3aa: CASSPPGAGPVEQFF
CDR3nt: TGTGCCAGCTCACCACCGGGAGCGGGGCCGGTTGAGCAGTTCTTC

v_gene: TRBV5-1
len: 16
j_gene: TRBJ2-1
d_gene: TRBD2
abundance: many
CDR3aa: CASSVLAGGGYNEQFF
CDR3nt: TGCGCCAGCAGCGTCCTAGCGGGAGGGGGATACAATGAGCAGTTCTTC

v_gene: TRBV10-3
len: 13
j_gene: TRBJ2-7
d_gene: NA
abundance: many
CDR3aa: CATTGTQAYEQYF
CDR3nt: TGTGCCACCACCGGGACGCAAGCCTACGAGCAGTACTTC

v_gene: TRBV20-1
len: 13
j_gene: TRBJ2-5
d_gene: NA
abundance: many
CDR3aa: CSDWRWGRETQYF
CDR3nt: TGCAGTGACTGGAGGTGGGGGAGGGAGACCCAGTACTTC

v_gene: TRBV7-3
len: 14
j_gene: TRBJ2-5
d_gene: NA
abundance: many
CDR3aa: CASSLFGVRETQYF
CDR3nt: TGTGCCAGCAGCTTATTCGGAGTTCGAGAGACCCAGTACTTC